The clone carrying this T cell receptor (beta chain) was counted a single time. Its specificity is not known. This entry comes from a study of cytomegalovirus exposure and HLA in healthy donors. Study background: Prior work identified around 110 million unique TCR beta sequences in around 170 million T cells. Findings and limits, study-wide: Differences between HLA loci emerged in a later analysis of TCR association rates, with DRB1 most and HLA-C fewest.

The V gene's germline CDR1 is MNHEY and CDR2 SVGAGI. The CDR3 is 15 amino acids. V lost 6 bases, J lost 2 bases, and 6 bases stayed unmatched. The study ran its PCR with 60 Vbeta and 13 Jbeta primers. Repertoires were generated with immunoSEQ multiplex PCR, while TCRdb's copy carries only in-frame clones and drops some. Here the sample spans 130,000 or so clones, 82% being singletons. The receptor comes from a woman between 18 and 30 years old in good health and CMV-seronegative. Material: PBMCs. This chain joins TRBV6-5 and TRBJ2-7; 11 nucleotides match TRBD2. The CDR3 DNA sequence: TGTGCCAGCAGCCCTGGGACTAGCGGCACCTACGAGCAGTACTTC. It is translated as CASSPGTSGTYEQYF.